Listed below are T cell receptor beta chains from one sample, sequenced in a study of T cells in Graves' hyperthyroidism and ophthalmopathy. One entry per CDR3 protein, called by TCRdb with MiXCR from the multiplex PCR reads. The sample lists some 490,000 distinct CDR3 sequences; roughly 22% were seen once. Source material: blood. Source of these receptors: a woman aged 65 to 85 with Graves' ophthalmopathy. Both conserved end residues are part of each CDR3. D genes are given only for firm matches. Clone size is not always given. Where it is, it says once, few, many or a class for expanded clones.

clone_size	v_call	j_call	d_call	cdr3_nt	cdr3_aa
few	TRBV30	TRBJ1-4	-	TGTGCCTGTACAACGGGGGCTAGGATGGAAAAACTGTTTTTT	CACTTGARMEKLFF
few	TRBV12-3/TRBV12-4	TRBJ2-3	-	TGTGCCGGCAGCCGGCTAGCGCCCATCACTTCAGATACGCAGTATTTT	CAGSRLAPITSDTQYF
many	TRBV7-9	TRBJ1-1	-	TGTGCCAGCAGCTTAGGGAGGGGCTTGAACACTGAAGCTTTCTTT	CASSLGRGLNTEAFF
many	TRBV7-2	TRBJ2-4	-	TGTGCCAGCAGCTTAGGGCTTTCTACCAAAAACATTCAGTACTTC	CASSLGLSTKNIQYF
-	TRBV10-2	TRBJ2-3	-	TGCGCCAGCAGGGAAGGTACGCAGTATTTT	CASREGTQYF
-	TRBV7-2	TRBJ1-4	-	TGTGCCAGCAGCCGACGAGGGTTCGATGGTGCAACTAATGAAAAACTGTTTTTT	CASSRRGFDGATNEKLFF
few	TRBV7-8	TRBJ1-4	-	TGTGCCAGCAGCTGGGGACCGGTTGAAAAACTGTTTTTT	CASSWGPVEKLFF
many	TRBV2	TRBJ1-1	-	TGTGCCAGCAGTAAGGGGACCCTCATGAACACTGAAGCTTTCTTT	CASSKGTLMNTEAFF
-	TRBV2	TRBJ1-5	-	TGTGCCAGCAGTGTTCATGGGGCAGGCAATCAGCCCCAGCATTTT	CASSVHGAGNQPQHF
few	TRBV20-1	TRBJ2-2	-	TGCAGTGCTAGTATTCGAGCACACACCGGGGAGCTGTTTTTT	CSASIRAHTGELFF
many	TRBV28	TRBJ1-1	-	TGTGCCAGCAGTTTACGTCCCTCAGGGAACACTGAAGCTTTCTTT	CASSLRPSGNTEAFF
-	TRBV19	TRBJ2-1	-	TGTGCCAGTAGTATTTTAGCAGACAGCTCCTACAATGAGCAGTTCTTC	CASSILADSSYNEQFF
many	TRBV12-3/TRBV12-4	TRBJ1-4	TRBD1	TGTGCCAGCAGTAAGCGACAGGGGGATACTAATGAAAAACTGTTTTTT	CASSKRQGDTNEKLFF
-	TRBV12-5	TRBJ2-3	TRBD1	TGTGCTAGTGGTTACAGGGGATCGGTTCGCATAGATACGCAGTATTTT	CASGYRGSVRIDTQYF
-	TRBV20-1	TRBJ2-2	TRBD2	TGCAGTGCTAGCCCGGGACTAGCGGGAGTGACGAACACCGGGGAGCTGTTTTTT	CSASPGLAGVTNTGELFF
-	TRBV6-5	TRBJ1-1	-	TGTGCCAGCAGTTACGGTTCGACAGGAGGGACTGAAGCTTTCTTT	CASSYGSTGGTEAFF
few	TRBV3-1	TRBJ2-7	-	TGTGCCAGCAGCCAATCCCACAGGGTAAACTACGAGCAGTACTTC	CASSQSHRVNYEQYF
-	TRBV6-2/TRBV6-3	TRBJ2-1	TRBD2	TGTGCCAGCAGTCGACTAGCGGGAGCACCTAATGAGCAGTTCTTC	CASSRLAGAPNEQFF
-	TRBV12-3/TRBV12-4	TRBJ1-2	-	TGTGCCAGCAGTTTAGGGGACACAGGTCGTGGTGGCTACACCTTC	CASSLGDTGRGGYTF
-	TRBV5-1	TRBJ2-2	-	TGCGCCAGCGGACCAAACAGGGTAACCGGGGAGCTGTTTTTT	CASGPNRVTGELFF